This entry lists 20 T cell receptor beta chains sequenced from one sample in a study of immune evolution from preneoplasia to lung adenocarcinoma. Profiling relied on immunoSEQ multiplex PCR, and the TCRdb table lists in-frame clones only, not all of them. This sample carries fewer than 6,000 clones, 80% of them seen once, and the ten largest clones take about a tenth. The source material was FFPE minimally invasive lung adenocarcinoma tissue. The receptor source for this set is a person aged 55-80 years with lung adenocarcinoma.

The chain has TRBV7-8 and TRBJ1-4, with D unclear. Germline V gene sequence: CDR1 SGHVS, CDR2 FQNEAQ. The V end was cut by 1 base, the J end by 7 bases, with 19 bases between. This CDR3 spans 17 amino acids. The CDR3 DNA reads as TGTGCCAGCAGCTTAGATTGGCCCGTTGAAAGCGGTGAAAAACTGTTTTTT. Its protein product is CASSLDWPVESGEKLFF.

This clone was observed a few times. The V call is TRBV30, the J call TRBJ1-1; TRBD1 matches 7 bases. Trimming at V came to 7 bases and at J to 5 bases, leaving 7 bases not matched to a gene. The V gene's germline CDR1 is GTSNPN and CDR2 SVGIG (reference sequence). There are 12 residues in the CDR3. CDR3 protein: CASQTGETEAFF. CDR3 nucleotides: TGTGCCTCCCAAACAGGGGAAACTGAAGCTTTCTTT.

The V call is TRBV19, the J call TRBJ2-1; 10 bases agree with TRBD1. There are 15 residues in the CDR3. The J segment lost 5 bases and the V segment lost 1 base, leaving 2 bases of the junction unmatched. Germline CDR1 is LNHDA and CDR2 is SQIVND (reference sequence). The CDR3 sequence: CASSIAGQGNNEQFF. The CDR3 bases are TGTGCCAGTAGTATAGCGGGACAGGGGAACAATGAGCAGTTCTTC. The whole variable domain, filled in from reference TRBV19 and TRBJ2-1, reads DGGITQSPKYLFRKEGQNVTLSCEQNLNHDAMYWYRQDPGQGLRLIYYSQIVNDFQKGDIAEGYSVSREKKESFPLTVTSAQKNPTAFYLCASSIAGQGNNEQFFGPGTRLTVL.

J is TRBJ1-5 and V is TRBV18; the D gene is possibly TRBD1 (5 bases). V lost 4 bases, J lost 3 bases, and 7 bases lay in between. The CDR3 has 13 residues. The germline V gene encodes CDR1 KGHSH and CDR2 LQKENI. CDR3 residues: CASSRQNNQPQHF. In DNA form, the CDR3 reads TGTGCCAGCTCACGACAGAACAATCAGCCCCAGCATTTT.

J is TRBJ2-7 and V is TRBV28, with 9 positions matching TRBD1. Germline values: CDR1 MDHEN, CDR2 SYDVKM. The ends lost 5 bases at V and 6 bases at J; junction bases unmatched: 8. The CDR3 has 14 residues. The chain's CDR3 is CASSVGQGRSEQYF. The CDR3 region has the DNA TGTGCCAGCAGTGTCGGACAGGGGCGAAGCGAGCAGTACTTC.

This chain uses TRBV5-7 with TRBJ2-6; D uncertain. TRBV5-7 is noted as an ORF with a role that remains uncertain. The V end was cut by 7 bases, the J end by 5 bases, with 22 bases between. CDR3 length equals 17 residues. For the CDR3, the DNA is TGTGCCAGCCATACCTATTGCGTACAAAGTCGGGCCAACGTCCTGACTTTC. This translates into CASHTYCVQSRANVLTF.

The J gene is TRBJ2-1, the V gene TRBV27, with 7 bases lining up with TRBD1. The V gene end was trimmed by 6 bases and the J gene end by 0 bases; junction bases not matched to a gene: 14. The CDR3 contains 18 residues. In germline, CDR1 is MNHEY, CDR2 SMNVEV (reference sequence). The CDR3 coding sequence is TGTGCCAGCAGCCAGGACAGGCCCGGGCGTATCTCCTACAATGAGCAGTTCTTC. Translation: CASSQDRPGRISYNEQFF.

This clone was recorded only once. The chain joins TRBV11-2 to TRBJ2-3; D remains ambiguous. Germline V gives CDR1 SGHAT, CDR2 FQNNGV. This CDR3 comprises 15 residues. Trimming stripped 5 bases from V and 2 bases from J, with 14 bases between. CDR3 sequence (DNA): TGTGCCAGCAGCGGAGTGGCTGGATACACAGATACGCAGTATTTT. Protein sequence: CASSGVAGYTDTQYF.

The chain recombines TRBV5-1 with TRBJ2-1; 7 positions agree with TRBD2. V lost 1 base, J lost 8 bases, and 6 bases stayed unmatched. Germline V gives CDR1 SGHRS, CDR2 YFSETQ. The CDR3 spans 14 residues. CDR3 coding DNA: TGCGCCAGCAGCTTGACGGGCGGGAGCCATGAGCAGTTCTTC. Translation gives CASSLTGGSHEQFF.

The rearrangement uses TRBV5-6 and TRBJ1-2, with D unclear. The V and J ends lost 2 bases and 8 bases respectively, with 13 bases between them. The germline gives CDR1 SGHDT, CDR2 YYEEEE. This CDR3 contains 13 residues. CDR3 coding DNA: TGTGCCAGCAGCTTTAACCCCGCGAGCGGCTACACCTTC. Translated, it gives CASSFNPASGYTF.

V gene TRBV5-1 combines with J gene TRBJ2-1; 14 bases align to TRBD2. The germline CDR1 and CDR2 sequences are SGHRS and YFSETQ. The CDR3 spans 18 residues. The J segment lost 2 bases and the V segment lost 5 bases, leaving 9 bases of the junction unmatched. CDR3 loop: CASRPRTSGRSTYNEQFF. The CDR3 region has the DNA TGCGCCAGCAGACCACGGACTAGCGGGAGGTCGACCTACAATGAGCAGTTCTTC. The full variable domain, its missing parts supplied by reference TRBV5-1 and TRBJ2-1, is KAGVTQTPRYLIKTRGQQVTLSCSPISGHRSVSWYQQTPGQGLQFLFEYFSETQRNKGNFPGRFSGRQFSNSRSEMNVSTLELGDSALYLCASRPRTSGRSTYNEQFFGPGTRLTVL.

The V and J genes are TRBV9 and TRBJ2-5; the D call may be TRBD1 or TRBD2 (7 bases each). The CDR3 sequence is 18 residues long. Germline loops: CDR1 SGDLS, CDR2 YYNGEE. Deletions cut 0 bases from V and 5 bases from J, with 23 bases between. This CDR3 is CASSVEISANQGGETQYF. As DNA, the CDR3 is TGTGCCAGCAGCGTAGAGATTAGCGCTAATCAGGGGGGGGAGACCCAGTACTTC.

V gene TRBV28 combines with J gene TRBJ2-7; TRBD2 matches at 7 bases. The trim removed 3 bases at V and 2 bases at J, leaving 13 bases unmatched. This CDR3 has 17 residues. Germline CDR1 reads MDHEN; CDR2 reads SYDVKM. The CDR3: CASSFALFGGGTYEQYF. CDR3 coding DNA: TGTGCCAGCAGTTTTGCCCTCTTTGGGGGGGGTACCTACGAGCAGTACTTC. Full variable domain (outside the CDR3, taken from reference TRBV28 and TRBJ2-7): DVKVTQSSRYLVKRTGEKVFLECVQDMDHENMFWYRQDPGLGLRLIYFSYDVKMKEKGDIPEGYSVSREKKERFSLILESASTNQTSMYLCASSFALFGGGTYEQYFGPGTRLTVT.

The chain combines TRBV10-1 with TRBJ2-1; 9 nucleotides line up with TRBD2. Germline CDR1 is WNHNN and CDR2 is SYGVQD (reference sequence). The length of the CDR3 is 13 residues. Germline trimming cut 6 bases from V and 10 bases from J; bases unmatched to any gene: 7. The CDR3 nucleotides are TGCGCCAGCAGCTCCGGGACTAGCAGGGAGCAGTTCTTC. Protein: CASSSGTSREQFF.

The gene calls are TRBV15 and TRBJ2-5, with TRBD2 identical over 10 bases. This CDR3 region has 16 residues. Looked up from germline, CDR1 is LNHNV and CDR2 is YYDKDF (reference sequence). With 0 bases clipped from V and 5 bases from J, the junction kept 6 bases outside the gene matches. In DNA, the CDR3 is TGTGCCACCAGCAGAGAAGCGGGAGGGCCGTGGGAGACCCAGTACTTC. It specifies CATSREAGGPWETQYF.

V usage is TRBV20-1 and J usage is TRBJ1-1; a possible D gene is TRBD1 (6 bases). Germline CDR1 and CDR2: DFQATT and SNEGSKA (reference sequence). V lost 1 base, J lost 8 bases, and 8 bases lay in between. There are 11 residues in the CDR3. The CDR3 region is CSARGTAEAFF. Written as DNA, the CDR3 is TGCAGTGCTAGAGGGACAGCCGAAGCTTTCTTT.

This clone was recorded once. The CDR3, as DNA: TGTGCCTGGAGTGTACAGGGCAGGATGGCAGATACGCAGTATTTT. Translated, it gives CAWSVQGRMADTQYF. The J gene is TRBJ2-3, the V gene TRBV30; D may be TRBD1 (6 bases). The V gene's germline CDR1 is GTSNPN and CDR2 SVGIG (reference sequence). V lost 0 bases and J lost 4, with 14 bases in between. The length of the CDR3 is 15 residues. Using reference TRBV30 and TRBJ2-3 for the parts outside the CDR3, the full variable domain is SQTIHQWPATLVQPVGSPLSLECTVEGTSNPNLYWYRQAAGRGLQLLFYSVGIGQISSEVPQNLSASRPQDRQFILSSKKLLLSDSGFYLCAWSVQGRMADTQYFGPGTRLTVL.

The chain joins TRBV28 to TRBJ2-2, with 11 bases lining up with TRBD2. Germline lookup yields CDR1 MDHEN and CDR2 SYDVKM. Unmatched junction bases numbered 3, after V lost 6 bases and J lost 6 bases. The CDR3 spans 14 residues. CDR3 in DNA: TGTGCCAGCAGGTTTAGCGGGAGGGCCGGGGAGCTGTTTTTT. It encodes CASRFSGRAGELFF. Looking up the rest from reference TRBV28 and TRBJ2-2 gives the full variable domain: DVKVTQSSRYLVKRTGEKVFLECVQDMDHENMFWYRQDPGLGLRLIYFSYDVKMKEKGDIPEGYSVSREKKERFSLILESASTNQTSMYLCASRFSGRAGELFFGEGSRLTVL.

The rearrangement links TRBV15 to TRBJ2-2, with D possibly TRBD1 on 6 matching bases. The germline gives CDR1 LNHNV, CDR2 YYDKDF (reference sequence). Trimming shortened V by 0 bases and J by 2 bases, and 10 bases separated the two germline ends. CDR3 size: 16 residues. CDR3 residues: CATSREDRSNTGELFF. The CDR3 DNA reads TGTGCCACCAGCAGAGAGGACAGATCTAACACCGGGGAGCTGTTTTTT.

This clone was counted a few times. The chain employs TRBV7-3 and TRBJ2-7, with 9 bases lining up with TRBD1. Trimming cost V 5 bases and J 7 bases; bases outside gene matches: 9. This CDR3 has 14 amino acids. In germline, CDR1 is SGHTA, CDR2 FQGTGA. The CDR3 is CASSHGTGNSEQYF. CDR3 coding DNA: TGTGCCAGCAGCCACGGGACAGGGAATTCGGAGCAGTACTTC.